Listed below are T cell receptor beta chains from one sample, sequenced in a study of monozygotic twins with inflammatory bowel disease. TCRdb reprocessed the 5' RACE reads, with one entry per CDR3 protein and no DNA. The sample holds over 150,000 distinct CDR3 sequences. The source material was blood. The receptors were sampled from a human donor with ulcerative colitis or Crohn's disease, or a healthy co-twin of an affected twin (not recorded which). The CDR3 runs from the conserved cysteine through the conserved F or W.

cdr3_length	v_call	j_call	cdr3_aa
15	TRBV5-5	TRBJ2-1	CASTRLAGMDNEQFF
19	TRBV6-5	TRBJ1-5	CASSYSPGQPTVGNQPQHF
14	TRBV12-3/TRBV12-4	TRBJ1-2	CATKFSDYDYGYTF
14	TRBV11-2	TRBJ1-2	CASSLELGVYGYTF
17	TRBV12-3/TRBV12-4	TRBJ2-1	CASSGGLWAGEYNEQFF
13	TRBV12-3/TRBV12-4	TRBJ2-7	CASSWTTVYEQYF
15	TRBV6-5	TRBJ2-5	CASSSRASGDETQYF
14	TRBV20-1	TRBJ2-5	CSARPAGSEETQYF
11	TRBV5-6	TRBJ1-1	CASSQDSEAFF
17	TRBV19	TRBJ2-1	CASSFPTSGRAKNEQFF
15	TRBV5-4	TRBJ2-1	CASGNGADVSNEQFF
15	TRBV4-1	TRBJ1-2	CASSQLLGTDYGYTF
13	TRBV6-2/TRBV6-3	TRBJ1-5	CASTPGGYQPQHF
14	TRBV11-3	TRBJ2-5	CASSLWRGQETQYF
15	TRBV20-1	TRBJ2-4	CSAREASLAKNIQYF
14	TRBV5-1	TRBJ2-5	CASSLLSTGETQYF
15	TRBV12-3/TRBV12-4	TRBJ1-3	CASSQGQVSGNTIYF
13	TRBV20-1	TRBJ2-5	CSGWESYQETQYF
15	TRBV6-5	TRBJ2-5	CASSYSGRGVETQYF
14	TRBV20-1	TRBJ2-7	CSARGQGGAYEQYF
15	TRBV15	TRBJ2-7	CATSRDPHGSYEQYF
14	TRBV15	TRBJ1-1	CATSRFRGSTEAFF
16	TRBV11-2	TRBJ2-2	CASSLRVSANTGELFF
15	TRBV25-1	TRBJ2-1	CASSEQRTSYNEQFF
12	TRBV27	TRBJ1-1	CASSLDDTEAFF
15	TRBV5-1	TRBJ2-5	CASSSTSGHQETQYF
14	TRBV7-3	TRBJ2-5	CASSLSQEQETQYF
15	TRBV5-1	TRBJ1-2	CASSLAMWQGDGYTF
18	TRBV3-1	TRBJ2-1	CASSLATPGTGHFNEQFF
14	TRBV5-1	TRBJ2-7	CASSPTRGPREQYF
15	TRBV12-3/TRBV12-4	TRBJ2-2	CATQPRGGRTGELFF
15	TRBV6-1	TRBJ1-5	CASSETMAGEQPQHF
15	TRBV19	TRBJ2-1	CASTGLAGGPNEQFF
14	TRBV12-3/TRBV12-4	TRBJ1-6	CASTPRHPNSPLHF
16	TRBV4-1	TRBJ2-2	CASSLLAGDDTGELFF
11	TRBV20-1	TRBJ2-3	CSARTSDTQYF
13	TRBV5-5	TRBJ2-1	CASSLVAGGEQFF
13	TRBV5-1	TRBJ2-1	CASSLDNTGEQFF
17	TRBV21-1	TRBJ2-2	CASSKVARAANTGELFF
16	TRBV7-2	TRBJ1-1	CASSFRSGGLNTEAFF
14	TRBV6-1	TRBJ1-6	CASRQGEVNSPLHF
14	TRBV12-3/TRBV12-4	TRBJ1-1	CASRFGRGYTEAFF
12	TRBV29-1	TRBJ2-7	CSAGDGYYEQYF
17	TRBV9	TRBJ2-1	CASSVGDQGPTYNEQFF
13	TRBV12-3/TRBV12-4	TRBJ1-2	CASRTTGAVGYTF
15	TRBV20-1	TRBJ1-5	CSARGTGGINQPQHF
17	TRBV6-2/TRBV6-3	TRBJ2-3	CASSQRPGGPEADTQYF
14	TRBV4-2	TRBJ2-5	CASSPGTNQKTQYF
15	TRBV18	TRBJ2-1	CASSPRRNRENEQFF
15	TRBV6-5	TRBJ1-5	CASSYPGQQNQPQHF
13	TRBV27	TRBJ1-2	CASSWDLSYGYTF
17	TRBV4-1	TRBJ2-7	CASSQTLGTGAFYEQYF
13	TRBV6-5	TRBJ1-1	CASSYSAVTEAFF